The rows below give T cell receptor beta chains drawn from one sample of a study of blood T cell repertoires in COVID-19. Clones were sequenced by immunoSEQ multiplex PCR, and TCRdb holds only the in-frame ones, with some missing. The sample includes under 150,000 clones, about 86% of them seen just once. The material sequenced was peripheral blood. These receptors came from a woman aged 55 to 70 with active or convalescent COVID-19. Both conserved end residues are part of each CDR3. Fields, in order: D gene, V gene, J gene, clone size, CDR3 DNA, CDR3 protein. The D gene is left open where the match is weak. For some rows the clone size is stated as once, few or many, or as a class when expanded; others skip it.

NA	TRBV21-1	TRBJ2-2	few	TGTGCCAGCAGCACGACTAGCGGGAGTCCCACCGGGGAGCTGTTTTTT	CASSTTSGSPTGELFF
NA	TRBV3-1/TRBV3-2	TRBJ1-3	NA	TGTGCCAGCAGCCAGGGGCGTCCAACTGGAAACACCATATATTTT	CASSQGRPTGNTIYF
TRBD1	TRBV5-6	TRBJ1-4	NA	TGTGCCAGCAGCTTGGAAGGGGGCCTGTCGGAAAAACTGTTTTTT	CASSLEGGLSEKLFF
NA	TRBV19	TRBJ1-2	NA	TGTGGCGAGACAGTGTATAACTATGGCTACACCTTC	CGETVYNYGYTF
TRBD1	TRBV12-3/TRBV12-4	TRBJ1-5	few	TGTGCCAGCAGTTGGACAGGGAATCAGCCCCAGCATTTT	CASSWTGNQPQHF
NA	TRBV11-2	TRBJ1-6	NA	TGTGCCAGCAGCTCCGCAAGGGGAGGTAATTCACCCCTCCACTTT	CASSSARGGNSPLHF
NA	TRBV28	TRBJ1-4	NA	TGTGCCAGCAGTGGGGGGATAACTAATGAAAAACTGTTTTTT	CASSGGITNEKLFF
NA	TRBV5-6	TRBJ2-7	NA	TGTGCCAGCAGCTTGGCAGGGAACTCCTACGAGCAGTACTTC	CASSLAGNSYEQYF
NA	TRBV24-1	TRBJ2-2	NA	TGTGCCACCAGTGATTCGGACAGAAACACCGGGGAGCTGTTTTTT	CATSDSDRNTGELFF
NA	TRBV7-8	TRBJ1-3	once	TGTGCCAGCAGCTTAGTAGGCGGGATTCTCTCTGGAAACACCATATATTTT	CASSLVGGILSGNTIYF
TRBD2	TRBV5-6	TRBJ2-2	NA	TGTGCCAGCAGCTTTGGACTAGCGGGGGATCAGGGAACCGGGGAGCTGTTTTTT	CASSFGLAGDQGTGELFF
NA	TRBV28	TRBJ1-5	NA	TGTGCCAGCAGTTTACCAAGGGGGGGACCCCAGCATTTT	CASSLPRGGPQHF
TRBD2	TRBV5-6	TRBJ2-1	NA	TGTGCCAGCAGCTGGCTTTATGGGCGGGAGGGCCGAAATGAGCAGTTCTTC	CASSWLYGREGRNEQFF
NA	TRBV2	TRBJ1-4	NA	TGTGCCAGCAAGGAAGCAGCATCTCGGGGTGAAAAACTGTTTTTT	CASKEAASRGEKLFF
NA	TRBV19	TRBJ1-4	NA	TGTGCCAGTAGTATTACCGGGATCCGAGGGGAAAAACTGTTTTTT	CASSITGIRGEKLFF
NA	TRBV5-5	TRBJ1-1	many	TGTGCCAGCAGTCGGGGGGCCGACACTGAAGCTTTCTTT	CASSRGADTEAFF
NA	TRBV30	TRBJ1-2	few	TGTGCCTGGCACACCGGACTCAGGAACTATGGCTACACCTTC	CAWHTGLRNYGYTF
NA	TRBV30	TRBJ2-7	NA	TGTGCTCGGGGGGCGGGTGCCTACGAGCAGTACTTC	CARGAGAYEQYF
NA	TRBV18	TRBJ1-1	once	TGTGCCAGCTCACCATCCGCAGGGCGGGGAGCTGAAGCTTTCTTT	CASSPSAGRGAEAFF
NA	TRBV7-9	TRBJ2-7	NA	TGTGCCAGCTTCGGGGGACTCCACGAGCAGTACTTC	CASFGGLHEQYF
TRBD1	TRBV5-1	TRBJ1-1	once	TGCGCCAGCAGCTTGGTCGGGACAGGGGGTTTCGCAGCTTTCTTT	CASSLVGTGGFAAFF
TRBD1	TRBV30	TRBJ1-1	few	TGTGCCTGGAGTGTCCGAGGGAGGCGACAGGGGGCTGCTGAAGCTTTCTTT	CAWSVRGRRQGAAEAFF
TRBD1	TRBV5-1	TRBJ2-6	NA	TGCACCAGCAGCATAGCCGGGACAGGACTCTTAGGCAACGTCCTGACTTTC	CTSSIAGTGLLGNVLTF
TRBD2	TRBV24-1	TRBJ2-1	NA	TGTGCCACCAGTGACACACTAGCGGGGTACAATGAGCAGTTCTTC	CATSDTLAGYNEQFF
TRBD2	TRBV4-3	TRBJ2-1	few	TGCGCCAGCAGCCAAGGCGCCGGGCTAGCGGGCAATGAGCAGTTCTTC	CASSQGAGLAGNEQFF
TRBD1	TRBV19	TRBJ1-1	once	TGTGCCAGTAGTATAGACGGGACAGGGTTGAACACTGAAGCTTTCTTT	CASSIDGTGLNTEAFF
TRBD1	TRBV10-3	TRBJ1-1	few	TGTGCCATCAGTGAGACGATGGGACAGGCCATGAACACTGAAGCTTTCTTT	CAISETMGQAMNTEAFF
TRBD2	TRBV5-1	TRBJ2-3	NA	TGCGCCAGCAGCTTGGTCGGGTTAGCGGGGGGCCCCACAGATACGCAGTATTTT	CASSLVGLAGGPTDTQYF
NA	TRBV7-2	TRBJ1-1	few	TGTGCCAGCAGAGACAAAAGACGCCCGAACACTGAAGCTTTCTTT	CASRDKRRPNTEAFF
TRBD1	TRBV7-9	TRBJ2-4	NA	TGTGCCAGCAGCTTAGAACAGGGGTTAGCCAAAAACATTCAGTACTTC	CASSLEQGLAKNIQYF
TRBD2	TRBV24-1	TRBJ2-7	NA	TGTGCCACCAGTGGGGGCGGGGGTTCATCCTACGAGCAGTACTTC	CATSGGGGSSYEQYF
TRBD2	TRBV5-1	TRBJ2-7	NA	TGCGCCAGCAGCCCACTAGCGAGCTCCTACGAGCAGTACTTC	CASSPLASSYEQYF
TRBD2	TRBV28	TRBJ2-5	NA	TGTGCCAGCAGTTTGTTTCCGGGACTAGCGGATTTTGGGGAGACCCAGTACTTC	CASSLFPGLADFGETQYF
NA	TRBV24-1	TRBJ2-3	NA	TGTGCCACCAGTGATGGAAGATGGGGGGGGGCAGGTGCAGATACGCAGTATTTT	CATSDGRWGGAGADTQYF
NA	TRBV15	TRBJ1-6	NA	TGTGCCACCAGCCGAGGAGGAGATAATTCACCCCTCCACTTT	CATSRGGDNSPLHF
TRBD2	TRBV5-1	TRBJ2-3	NA	TGCGCCAGCAGCTTGGAAACAGCGGGAGTAGATACGCAGTATTTT	CASSLETAGVDTQYF
NA	TRBV7-9	TRBJ2-2	NA	TGTGCCAGCAGAGCTGGCGGGGAGCTGTTTTTT	CASRAGGELFF
TRBD2	TRBV7-2	TRBJ2-1	NA	TGTGCCAGCAGCTTAGTAGGGACTAGCGGGATCAATGAGCAGTTCTTC	CASSLVGTSGINEQFF
TRBD2	TRBV28	TRBJ2-1	NA	TGTGCCAGCAGCCTGACTAGCGGGACCTACAATGAGCAGTTCTTC	CASSLTSGTYNEQFF
TRBD1	TRBV13	TRBJ1-2	NA	TGTGCCAGCAGCGGACGTCCCGGGACAGGGAACTATGGCTACACCTTC	CASSGRPGTGNYGYTF
NA	TRBV6-6	TRBJ1-4	NA	TGTGCCAGCAGTAACTCGGGAGCGGCTAATGAAAAACTGTTTTTT	CASSNSGAANEKLFF
NA	TRBV29-1	TRBJ1-1	NA	TGCAGCGCCACCGCGGCCAGGGAGGCTGAAGCTTTCTTT	CSATAAREAEAFF
NA	TRBV2	TRBJ1-5	few	TGTGCCAGCAGGGGGGGGAGTAGCAATCAGCCCCAGCATTTT	CASRGGSSNQPQHF
NA	TRBV27	TRBJ1-6	NA	TGTGCCAGCAGTTTAGGCGGGGGCTATAATTCACCCCTCCACTTT	CASSLGGGYNSPLHF